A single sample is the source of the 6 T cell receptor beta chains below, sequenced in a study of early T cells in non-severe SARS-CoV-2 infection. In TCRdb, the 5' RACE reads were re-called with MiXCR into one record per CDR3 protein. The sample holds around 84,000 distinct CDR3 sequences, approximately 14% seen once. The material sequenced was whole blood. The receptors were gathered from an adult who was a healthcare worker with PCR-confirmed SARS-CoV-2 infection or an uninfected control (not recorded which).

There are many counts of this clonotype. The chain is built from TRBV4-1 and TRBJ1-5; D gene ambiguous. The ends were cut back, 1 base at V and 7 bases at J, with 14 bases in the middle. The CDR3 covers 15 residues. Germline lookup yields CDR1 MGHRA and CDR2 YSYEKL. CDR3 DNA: TGCGCCAGCAGCCAAGGGTTGGCGTCGTTGCAGCCCCAGCATTTT. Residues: CASSQGLASLQPQHF.

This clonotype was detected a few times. The CDR3 sequence is CASSSGSYQPQHF. The CDR3 coding sequence is TGTGCCAGCAGTTCCGGGTCTTATCAGCCCCAGCATTTT. This chain connects TRBV7-9 to TRBJ1-5, with D unclear. The CDR3 has 13 residues. CDR1 SEHNR and CDR2 FQNEAQ come from the germline V gene (reference sequence). The germline V and J ends were trimmed by 6 bases and 5 bases, with 11 bases remaining between them.

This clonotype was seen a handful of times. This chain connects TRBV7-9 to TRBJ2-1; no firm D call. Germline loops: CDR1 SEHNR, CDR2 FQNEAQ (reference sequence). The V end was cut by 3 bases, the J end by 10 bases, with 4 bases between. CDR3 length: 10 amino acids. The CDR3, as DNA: TGTGCCAGCAGCTTTCCCGAGCAGTTCTTC. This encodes CASSFPEQFF. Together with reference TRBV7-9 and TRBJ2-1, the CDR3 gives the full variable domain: DTGVSQNPRHKITKRGQNVTFRCDPISEHNRLYWYRQTLGQGPEFLTYFQNEAQLEKSRLLSDRFSAERPKGSFSTLEIQRTEQGDSAMYLCASSFPEQFFGPGTRLTVL.

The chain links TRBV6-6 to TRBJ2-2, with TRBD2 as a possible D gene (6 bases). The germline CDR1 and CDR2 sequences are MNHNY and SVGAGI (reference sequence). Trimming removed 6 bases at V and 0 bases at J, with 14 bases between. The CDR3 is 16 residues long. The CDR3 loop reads CASRPGGVSNTGELFF. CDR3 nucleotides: TGTGCCAGCAGGCCAGGAGGGGTCTCGAACACCGGGGAGCTGTTTTTT.

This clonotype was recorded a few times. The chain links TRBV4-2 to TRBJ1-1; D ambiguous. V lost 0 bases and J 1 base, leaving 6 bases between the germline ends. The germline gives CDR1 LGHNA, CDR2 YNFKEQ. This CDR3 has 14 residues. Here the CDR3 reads CASSQDAANTEAFF. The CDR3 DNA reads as TGTGCCAGCAGCCAAGACGCAGCGAACACTGAAGCTTTCTTT.

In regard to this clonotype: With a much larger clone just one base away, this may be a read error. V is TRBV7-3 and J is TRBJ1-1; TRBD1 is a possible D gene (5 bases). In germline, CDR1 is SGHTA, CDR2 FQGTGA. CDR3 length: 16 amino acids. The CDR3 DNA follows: TGTGCCAGCAGCTTTATGCCAGGGCCATCCAACACTGGAGCTTTCTTT. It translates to CASSFMPGPSNTGAFF. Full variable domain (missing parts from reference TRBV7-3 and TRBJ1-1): GAGVSQTPSNKVTEKGKYVELRCDPISGHTALYWYRQSLGQGPEFLIYFQGTGAADDSGLPNDRFFAVRPEGSVSTLKIQRTERGDSAVYLCASSFMPGPSNTGAFFGQGTRLTVV.